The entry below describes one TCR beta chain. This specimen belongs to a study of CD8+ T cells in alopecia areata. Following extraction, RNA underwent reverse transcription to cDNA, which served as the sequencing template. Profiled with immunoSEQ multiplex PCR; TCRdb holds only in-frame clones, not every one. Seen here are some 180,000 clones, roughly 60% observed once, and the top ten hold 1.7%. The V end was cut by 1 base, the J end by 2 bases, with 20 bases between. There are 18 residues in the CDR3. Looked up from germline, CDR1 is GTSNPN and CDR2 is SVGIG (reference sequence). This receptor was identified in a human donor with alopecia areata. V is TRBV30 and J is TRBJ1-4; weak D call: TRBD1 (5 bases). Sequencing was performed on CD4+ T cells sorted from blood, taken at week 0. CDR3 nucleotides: TGTGCCTGGAGTGGTGGTAAGGGAAGACAGAGGACTAATGAAAAACTGTTTTTT. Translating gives CAWSGGKGRQRTNEKLFF.